A single sample gave rise to the 5 T cell receptor beta chains below, sequenced in a study of PD-L1 blockade in urothelial cancer. Time point in this sample: pretreatment peripheral blood. Using immunoSEQ multiplex PCR, the repertoire was profiled, and TCRdb retains in-frame clones only, with some absent. The sample contains 50,000 or so clones, approximately 72% of which appear only once. The starting material was PBMCs, obtained around atezolizumab (anti-PD-L1) treatment. The receptors were sampled from a man in his 70s with urothelial cancer.

The chain links TRBV7-2 to TRBJ1-2; D possibly corresponds to TRBD1 (6 bases). The CDR3 runs to 16 residues. The germline V gene has CDR1 SGHTA and CDR2 FQGNSA. V was clipped by 5 bases and J by 6 bases, with 22 bases between them. CDR3 region: CASSPRLPTGNHGYTF. The DNA for the CDR3 is TGTGCCAGCAGCCCCCGACTACCCACAGGGAATCATGGCTACACCTTC.

This chain connects TRBV5-6 to TRBJ2-7; D gene unclear. The CDR3 is made up of 13 amino acids. Germline CDR1 and CDR2: SGHDT and YYEEEE. V was pared by 1 base and J by 6 bases, with 11 bases between. This chain's CDR3 is CASSLNSGSEQYF. The CDR3 region has the DNA TGTGCCAGCAGCTTGAACTCAGGATCCGAGCAGTACTTC.

CDR3 bases: TGTGCCTGGAGCGGGGGGAGGGGGGAATTCGACTACACCTTC. Its protein is CAWSGGRGEFDYTF. V is TRBV30 and J is TRBJ1-2; the D gene is possibly TRBD1 (6 bases). The germline V and J ends were trimmed by 3 bases and 10 bases, with 21 bases remaining between them. The CDR3 is 14 residues long. Germline assignment: CDR1 GTSNPN and CDR2 SVGIG (reference sequence).

The J gene is TRBJ2-2, the V gene TRBV29-1; 7 bases are a match to TRBD2. This CDR3 has 12 amino acids. Germline lookup yields CDR1 SQVTM and CDR2 ANQGSEA. V was pared by 3 bases and J by 6 bases, with 1 base of the junction left unmatched. The CDR3 protein is CSVERGSGELFF. The CDR3 coding sequence is TGCAGCGTTGAGCGGGGGTCCGGGGAGCTGTTTTTT.

Worth noting for this clone: Germline and junction disagree at one end, which may indicate a read error. This sequence joins TRBV5-4 and TRBJ1-1, with 7 bases lining up with TRBD1. CDR3 size: 15 residues. From germline, CDR1 is SGHNT and CDR2 YYREEE (reference sequence). DNA of the CDR3: TGTGCCAGCAGTTTGGCGGGACAGCAGAACACTGAAGCTTTCTTT. Translation: CASSLAGQQNTEAFF.